One and the same sample provided the 29 T cell receptor beta chains below, sequenced in a study of CD8 T cells in ankylosing spondylitis. The study, taken as a whole, reports: Within ankylosing spondylitis blood, a TCR beta motif made up of under 10 highly homologous variants appeared to be characteristic.

TCRdb independently ran MiXCR on the 5' RACE reads; one entry per CDR3 protein. The table shows fewer than 500,000 distinct CDR3 sequences, with 20% to 25% occurring only once. The antigens for these receptors are not known. The sample consisted of blood, either unsorted or a sorted T cell fraction (not recorded which). These receptors all stem from a male donor with ankylosing spondylitis.

The genes are TRBV9 and TRBJ1-2; no clear D gene. CDR3 size: 11 residues. Trimming left V 2 bases short and J 8 bases short, with 7 bases between. Germline V gives CDR1 SGDLS, CDR2 YYNGEE. The CDR3 coding sequence is TGTGCCAGCAGCGTCCCAACAGGCTACACCTTC. It codes for CASSVPTGYTF.

This clonotype was recorded at least ten times. This chain links TRBV20-1 with TRBJ2-1, with 7 bases lining up with TRBD2. CDR1 and CDR2 from the germline V gene are DFQATT and SNEGSKA (reference sequence). V was pared by 5 bases and J by 4 bases, with 17 bases of the junction left unmatched. The CDR3 length is 17 residues. In DNA, the CDR3 is TGCAGTGCTGAGAAAAACGGGAGGCCGTCTTATTACAATGAGCAGTTCTTC. Encoded protein: CSAEKNGRPSYYNEQFF.

The chain recombines TRBV10-3 with TRBJ2-2; D is unclear. This CDR3 region has 16 residues. Germline CDR1 ENHRY, CDR2 SYGVKD. V lost 0 bases, J lost 0 bases, and 8 bases lay in between. CDR3 sequence (DNA): TGTGCCATCAGTGAGTCCGGGCAAACGAACACCGGGGAGCTGTTTTTT. Translated: CAISESGQTNTGELFF.

The table lists this clonotype with a few counts. J is TRBJ1-6 and V is TRBV3-1; 10 nucleotides line up with TRBD1. After removal of 1 base from V and 9 bases from J, the junction contained 3 bases not matched to a gene. The germline V gene has CDR1 LGHDT and CDR2 YNNKEL (reference sequence). The CDR3 has 15 amino acids. The DNA for the CDR3 is TGTGCCAGCAGCCAAGTGGGACAGGGGATTTCACCCCTCCACTTT. Protein sequence: CASSQVGQGISPLHF.

This chain uses TRBV7-2 with TRBJ2-7; 10 nucleotides match TRBD2. Unmatched junction bases numbered 11, after V lost 4 bases and J lost 8 bases. The V gene's germline CDR1 is SGHTA and CDR2 FQGNSA. This CDR3 has 15 amino acids. The CDR3 here is CASSSTGTSASQQYF. CDR3 in DNA: TGTGCCAGCAGCTCCACCGGGACTAGCGCCTCACAGCAGTACTTC.

V and J are TRBV5-1 and TRBJ2-3, with TRBD1 matching over 9 bases. J gave up 5 bases and V 4 bases, and 8 bases lay outside the gene matches. This CDR3 comprises 15 residues. Germline CDR1 SGHRS, CDR2 YFSETQ. The CDR3 is CASSLRTGDLDTQYF. CDR3 nucleotides: TGCGCCAGCAGCCTAAGGACAGGGGATTTAGATACGCAGTATTTT.

This sequence joins TRBV3-1 and TRBJ2-2; D may be TRBD1 (5 bases). Deletions cut 2 bases from V and 4 bases from J, with 14 bases between. This CDR3 has 16 amino acids. Per germline, CDR1 LGHDT and CDR2 YNNKEL (reference sequence). For the CDR3, the DNA is TGTGCCAGCAGCCAAAGTTTGGACACCACCACCGGGGAGCTGTTTTTT. Translated, it gives CASSQSLDTTTGELFF.

The chain joins TRBV20-1 to TRBJ1-2; D not certain. CDR3 length equals 14 residues. V lost 1 base and J 0 bases, leaving 9 bases between the germline ends. CDR1 is DFQATT, CDR2 SNEGSKA, per germline (reference sequence). CDR3 DNA sequence: TGCAGTGCTAGAGGTCCCGGGACTAACTATGGCTACACCTTC. It yields the protein CSARGPGTNYGYTF.

The gene calls are TRBV19 and TRBJ2-7, with unresolved D. The CDR3 consists of 14 residues. V was cut by 5 bases and J by 0 bases, with 11 bases left in between. Germline assignment: CDR1 LNHDA and CDR2 SQIVND (reference sequence). As DNA, the CDR3 is TGTGCCAGTAGTCCGAGTGTAGCCTCCTACGAGCAGTACTTC. Translation: CASSPSVASYEQYF.

The CDR3 sequence: CASTRMVESKAFF. The CDR3 bases are TGTGCCAGCACCCGGATGGTGGAATCCAAAGCTTTCTTT. This chain links TRBV28 with TRBJ1-1; D gene uncertain. With 7 bases removed from V and 9 bases from J, the gap between germline ends came to 18 bases. CDR1 and CDR2 from the germline V gene are MDHEN and SYDVKM. There are 13 residues in the CDR3.

A few counts support this clonotype. This sequence joins TRBV11-2 and TRBJ2-3; TRBD2 is a possible D gene (5 bases). The ends were cut back, 3 bases at V and 2 bases at J, with 15 bases in the middle. The CDR3 runs to 16 residues. Germline assignment: CDR1 SGHAT and CDR2 FQNNGV. The CDR3 coding sequence is TGTGCCAGCAGCTTTTCCTTCAGCGGAAACACAGATACGCAGTATTTT. It yields the protein CASSFSFSGNTDTQYF.

This clonotype was observed at least ten times. The chain couples TRBV20-1 to TRBJ2-3; D unclear. V lost 0 bases, J lost 9 bases, and 16 bases lay in between. This CDR3 is 14 amino acids long. Germline V gene lookup returns CDR1 DFQATT and CDR2 SNEGSKA (reference sequence). The DNA for the CDR3 is TGCAGTGCTAGAGATCACAAGGGCCTTCGGACGCAGTATTTT. Residues: CSARDHKGLRTQYF.

V and J are TRBV11-2 and TRBJ2-1; 10 bases line up with TRBD2. In germline, CDR1 is SGHAT, CDR2 FQNNGV. CDR3 length: 16 amino acids. The V gene end was trimmed by 0 bases and the J gene end by 4 bases; junction bases not matched to a gene: 3. This CDR3 reads CASSLELLAGYNEQFF. The CDR3 DNA is TGTGCCAGCAGCTTAGAATTACTAGCGGGATACAATGAGCAGTTCTTC. Using reference TRBV11-2 and TRBJ2-1 for the parts outside the CDR3, the full variable domain is EAGVAQSPRYKIIEKRQSVAFWCNPISGHATLYWYQQILGQGPKLLIQFQNNGVVDDSQLPKDRFSAERLKGVDSTLKIQPAKLEDSAVYLCASSLELLAGYNEQFFGPGTRLTVL.

This clonotype occurred a few times. This chain connects TRBV12-3 or TRBV12-4 to TRBJ1-5; D is possibly TRBD1 (5 bases). CDR3 length: 15 amino acids. The germline V and J ends were trimmed by 7 bases and 4 bases, with 17 bases remaining between them. The CDR3 protein is CASTYGRGPNQPQHF. CDR3 DNA: TGTGCCAGCACCTATGGGAGGGGTCCAAATCAGCCCCAGCATTTT.

This clonotype was found many times. The chain has TRBV4-1 and TRBJ2-7; possibly TRBD2 for D (7 bases). The CDR3 has 15 amino acids. The germline V gene encodes CDR1 MGHRA and CDR2 YSYEKL. Trimming shortened V by 0 bases and J by 1 base, and 10 bases separated the two germline ends. CDR3: CASSQDGRGSYEQYF. The DNA of the CDR3 is TGCGCCAGCAGCCAAGATGGGAGGGGGTCCTACGAGCAGTACTTC.

The J gene is TRBJ2-3, the V gene TRBV20-1; 11 bases fit TRBD2. The CDR3 loop spans 16 amino acids. The germline V gene has CDR1 DFQATT and CDR2 SNEGSKA (reference sequence). Trimming removed 1 base from V and 6 bases from J; junction bases left unmatched: 9. The CDR3 bases are TGCAGTGCTAGAGTTCCACTAGCGGGAGTGTCGGATACGCAGTATTTT. Protein: CSARVPLAGVSDTQYF.

J is TRBJ2-6 and V is TRBV12-3 or TRBV12-4; 7 bases are a match to TRBD2. Trimming took 7 bases from V and 0 from J; bases not matched to a gene: 12. The CDR3 length is 18 residues. The CDR3 reads CASTAGSGEFSGANVLTF. The CDR3 nucleotides read TGTGCCAGCACCGCGGGGAGCGGGGAGTTCTCTGGGGCCAACGTCCTGACTTTC.

V gene TRBV5-1 combines with J gene TRBJ2-1, with 9 bases matching TRBD1. V lost 0 bases and J lost 2; bases outside the gene matches: 9. This CDR3 comprises 18 residues. The germline gives CDR1 SGHRS, CDR2 YFSETQ. The CDR3 coding sequence is TGCGCCAGCAGCTTGGCCCCCGGGACAGGGTTAACCTACAATGAGCAGTTCTTC. Translation: CASSLAPGTGLTYNEQFF.

The rearrangement links TRBV21-1 to TRBJ1-1. TRBV21-1 is marked as a pseudogene. The CDR3 contains 14 residues. The CDR3 region is CARGRRLQNTEAFF. In DNA form, the CDR3 reads TGTGCCAGGGGAAGACGACTTCAGAACACTGAAGCTTTCTTT.

The chain combines TRBV28 with TRBJ2-7; 10 bases fit TRBD2. There are 15 residues in the CDR3. CDR1 is MDHEN, CDR2 SYDVKM, per germline. The junction had 6 bases not matched to a gene; V was cut back by 2 bases and J by 5 bases. Here the CDR3 reads CASSLGGAGGDEQYF. The CDR3 nucleotides read TGTGCCAGCAGTTTAGGCGGAGCGGGAGGGGACGAGCAGTACTTC.

This clonotype was seen a single time. The chain combines TRBV11-3 with TRBJ2-1, with 12 bases fitting TRBD2. Germline V gene lookup returns CDR1 SGHNT and CDR2 YENEEA. The CDR3 consists of 16 residues. The ends lost 7 bases at V and 7 bases at J; junction bases unmatched: 11. The DNA for the CDR3 is TGTGCCAGCACCTTGAGACTAGCGGGAGTCCGAAATGAGCAGTTCTTC. It is translated as CASTLRLAGVRNEQFF. Supplemented by reference TRBV11-3 and TRBJ2-1, the full variable domain reads EAGVVQSPRYKIIEKKQPVAFWCNPISGHNTLYWYLQNLGQGPELLIRYENEEAVDDSQLPKDRFSAERLKGVDSTLKIQPAELGDSAVYLCASTLRLAGVRNEQFFGPGTRLTVL.

This clonotype has only a few counts. This rearrangement joins TRBV5-8 to TRBJ1-5; D is uncertain. Germline CDR1 reads SGHTS; CDR2 reads YDEGEE. Trimming cost V 1 base and J 0 bases, with 8 bases left between them. The CDR3 is 15 amino acids. The CDR3 nucleotides read TGTGCCAGCAGCTTGATGGGGTATAGCAATCAGCCCCAGCATTTT. Translating it yields CASSLMGYSNQPQHF. The full variable domain, in which reference TRBV5-8 and TRBJ1-5 provide the parts outside the CDR3, is EAGVTQSPTHLIKTRGQQATLRCSPISGHTSVYWYQQALGLGLQFLLWYDEGEERNRGNFPPRFSGRQFPNYSSELNVNALELEDSALYLCASSLMGYSNQPQHFGDGTRLSIL.

The chain carries TRBV6-1 and TRBJ2-2; 8 positions agree with TRBD1. The CDR3 length is 14 residues. CDR1 is MNHNS and CDR2 is SASEGT in the germline V gene. J was trimmed by 6 bases and V by 7 bases; bases with no gene match: 7. The CDR3 DNA reads TGTGCCAGCACGCGGGACAGGTTGGCCGGGGAGCTGTTTTTT. It specifies CASTRDRLAGELFF.

With respect to this clonotype: One end of the junction is discordant with germline, which a read error may explain. This chain uses TRBV20-1 with TRBJ2-7, with D perhaps TRBD2 (5 bases). There are 13 residues in the CDR3. Germline V gene data show CDR1 as DFQATT and CDR2 as SNEGSKA (reference sequence). CDR3 DNA sequence: TGCAGTGCCAGAGAGGGCAGGCAGTACGAGCAGTACTTC. Its translation is CSAREGRQYEQYF.

The genes are TRBV7-2 and TRBJ2-1; D unclear. The V gene lost 1 base and the J gene lost 10 bases, with 14 bases spanning the gap. CDR3 size: 14 residues. Germline V lookup: CDR1 SGHTA, CDR2 FQGNSA. The CDR3 loop is CASSLVPLPGEQFF. The CDR3 DNA is TGTGCCAGCAGCTTAGTACCCCTCCCTGGGGAGCAGTTCTTC.

The chain recombines TRBV4-2 with TRBJ1-5; D call uncertain. Germline V gene sequence: CDR1 LGHNA, CDR2 YNFKEQ. This CDR3 has 13 amino acids. Trimming shortened V by 7 bases and J by 6 bases, and 13 bases separated the two germline ends. CDR3 sequence (DNA): TGTGCCAGCATAGACGGCTTCGTTCAGCCCCAGCATTTT. Its translation: CASIDGFVQPQHF.

This clonotype turned up a few times. This chain joins TRBV7-3 and TRBJ2-1, with D possibly matching TRBD2 (6 bases). The CDR3 sequence is 15 residues long. Germline V lookup: CDR1 SGHTA, CDR2 FQGTGA. Trimming left V 1 base short and J 7 bases short, with 14 bases between. The CDR3 reads CASSLNFGRANEQFF. DNA for the CDR3: TGTGCCAGCAGCTTAAATTTCGGGAGAGCAAATGAGCAGTTCTTC.

The CDR3 sequence is CASSLLSHPPSGTQYF. The DNA of the CDR3 is TGTGCCAGCAGCTTGCTGTCACATCCGCCTTCGGGTACGCAGTATTTT. The chain carries TRBV5-5 and TRBJ2-3; the D is unclear. The V gene lost 1 base and the J gene lost 8 bases, with 20 bases spanning the gap. Germline V gives CDR1 SGHKS, CDR2 YYEKEE (reference sequence). The CDR3 runs to 16 residues.

This clonotype turned up a few times. The gene calls are TRBV27 and TRBJ1-1; D gene uncertain. The length of the CDR3 is 14 residues. Germline values: CDR1 MNHEY, CDR2 SMNVEV (reference sequence). V was pared by 5 bases and J by 1 base, with 11 bases between. The CDR3 coding sequence is TGTGCCAGCAGTATCCGAGATTCGAACACTGAAGCTTTCTTT. Encoded protein: CASSIRDSNTEAFF.